This passage covers 18 T cell receptor beta chains from one sample sequenced in a study of control samples from healthy donors and cancer patients (dated by TCRdb to about 2020). Library method: the immunoSEQ multiplex PCR assay. TCRdb took this table from immuneACCESS and kept in-frame rearrangements with V and J called. Such tables lack part of the clones; where checked against another copy, unresolved V genes explain under half of the gap, and the rest is unexplained. The sample data list roughly 150,000 clones, and around 90% of these were observed just once. In total, the top ten clones hold around 4.6% of the sample. The source material was blood. The receptors originated from a man aged 25-40 years in good health.

This rearrangement joins TRBV5-3 to TRBJ1-5; tentatively, D is TRBD1 (6 bases). TRBV5-3 is treated as an ORF (open reading frame) with a function not yet certain. Between the trimmed V and J ends, which lost 4 bases and 1 base, there was a span of 24 bases. The CDR3 extends over 19 amino acids. CDR3 bases: TGTGCCAGAAGCCAAAGGGGCAAAGAGGACAGCCACAGCAATCAGCCCCAGCATTTT. This encodes CARSQRGKEDSHSNQPQHF.

The rearrangement uses TRBV6-5 and TRBJ1-6, with D unresolved. The germline V and J ends were trimmed by 2 bases and 6 bases, with 5 bases remaining between them. This CDR3 has 13 residues. Germline V gene data show CDR1 as MNHEY and CDR2 as SVGAGI. CDR3 region: CASSYEGNSPLHF. The CDR3 DNA reads TGTGCCAGCAGTTACGAGGGTAATTCACCCCTCCACTTT.

The V and J genes are TRBV9 and TRBJ2-5; 9 bases fit TRBD1. The CDR3 contains 14 residues. Germline CDR1 reads SGDLS; CDR2 reads YYNGEE. With V trimmed by 0 bases and J by 5 bases, 2 bases remained unmatched. CDR3 amino acids: CASSVAGTGETQYF. The CDR3, as DNA: TGTGCCAGCAGCGTAGCCGGGACAGGGGAGACCCAGTACTTC.

This clone was seen just once. V is TRBV7-3 and J is TRBJ2-7; D uncertain. The CDR3 is 13 residues long. The germline V gene has CDR1 SGHTA and CDR2 FQGTGA. Trimming pared 1 base from V and 5 bases from J, leaving 9 bases between. The CDR3 protein is CASSLRSGDEQYF. CDR3 DNA sequence: TGTGCCAGCAGCTTAAGGTCTGGGGACGAGCAGTACTTC.

The chain carries TRBV6-2 or TRBV6-3 and TRBJ2-7, with D unclear. Germline V gene sequence: CDR1 MNHEY, CDR2 SVGEGT. CDR3 length: 15 residues. The germline V and J ends were trimmed by 0 bases and 0 bases, with 9 bases remaining between them. DNA for the CDR3: TGTGCCAGCAGTTACTCGCTAGTAAGCTCCTACGAGCAGTACTTC. It codes for CASSYSLVSSYEQYF.

CDR3: CASSQDSWRQFF. CDR3 DNA: TGTGCCAGCAGTCAGGACTCCTGGAGGCAGTTCTTC. The rearrangement uses TRBV6-2 or TRBV6-3 and TRBJ2-1, with D possibly TRBD2 on 5 matching bases. The germline V and J ends were trimmed by 5 bases and 12 bases, with 14 bases remaining between them. The germline V gene encodes CDR1 MNHEY and CDR2 SVGEGT. This CDR3 is 12 amino acids long.

This chain connects TRBV30 to TRBJ1-6; D not resolved. This CDR3 contains 14 residues. Per germline, CDR1 GTSNPN and CDR2 SVGIG (reference sequence). Trimming removed 2 bases at V and 8 bases at J, with 13 bases between. For the CDR3, the DNA is TGTGCCTGGAGTCCCAGTTACCCGTATTCACCCCTCCACTTT. It translates to CAWSPSYPYSPLHF.

The J gene is TRBJ1-5, the V gene TRBV5-6, with 7 bases fitting TRBD1. There are 14 residues in the CDR3. Germline CDR1 reads SGHDT; CDR2 reads YYEEEE. Trimming cost V 3 bases and J 4 bases; bases outside gene matches: 4. In nucleotides, the CDR3 is TGTGCCAGCAGCTGGAGGGGGCGAAATCAGCCCCAGCATTTT. This sequence encodes CASSWRGRNQPQHF.

This chain uses TRBV6-6 with TRBJ1-2; D gene unclear. This CDR3 comprises 14 residues. V lost 6 bases, J lost 1 base, and 12 bases lay in between. The germline gives CDR1 MNHNY, CDR2 SVGAGI (reference sequence). CDR3 loop: CASSHPGSNYGYTF. The CDR3 coding sequence is TGTGCCAGCAGCCACCCAGGCAGTAACTATGGCTACACCTTC.

The chain couples TRBV6-6 to TRBJ2-7; the match to TRBD1 covers 7 bases. CDR1 is MNHNY, CDR2 SVGAGI, per germline (reference sequence). V dropped 3 bases and J dropped 4; count of bases not matched to a gene: 6. The CDR3 is 14 residues long. The CDR3 coding sequence is TGTGCCAGCAGTTATCCGGGACAGAGGTACGAGCAGTACTTC. This translates into CASSYPGQRYEQYF.

J is TRBJ2-7 and V is TRBV5-1, with D unresolved. The CDR3 length is 13 residues. CDR1 is SGHRS and CDR2 is YFSETQ in the germline V gene. V was shortened by 4 bases and J by 5 bases, with 13 bases between the two germline ends. The CDR3 is CASSPRPRDEQYF. As DNA, the CDR3 is TGCGCCAGCAGCCCTCGACCCCGAGACGAGCAGTACTTC.

This rearrangement joins TRBV7-3 to TRBJ2-3; 8 positions agree with TRBD2. V was clipped by 4 bases and J by 6 bases; unmatched bases: 6. From germline, CDR1 is SGHTA and CDR2 FQGTGA. The CDR3 length is 14 residues. This chain's CDR3 is CASSSTSAGDTQYF. The CDR3 DNA reads as TGTGCCAGCAGCTCGACTAGCGCAGGGGATACGCAGTATTTT. The whole variable domain, filled in from reference TRBV7-3 and TRBJ2-3, reads GAGVSQTPSNKVTEKGKYVELRCDPISGHTALYWYRQSLGQGPEFLIYFQGTGAADDSGLPNDRFFAVRPEGSVSTLKIQRTERGDSAVYLCASSSTSAGDTQYFGPGTRLTVL.

The V and J genes are TRBV5-1 and TRBJ2-3, with a weak D call TRBD1 (6 bases). CDR3 length: 16 amino acids. Germline V gene lookup returns CDR1 SGHRS and CDR2 YFSETQ. Trimming shortened V by 4 bases and J by 5 bases, and 20 bases separated the two germline ends. This CDR3 reads CASSPPQGGGRDTQYF. The CDR3 DNA sequence: TGCGCCAGCAGCCCACCCCAGGGTGGGGGCCGAGATACGCAGTATTTT.

The V gene is TRBV30, the J gene TRBJ1-1; D ambiguous. The V end was cut by 1 base, the J end by 0 bases, with 6 bases between. Germline V gene lookup returns CDR1 GTSNPN and CDR2 SVGIG (reference sequence). The CDR3 extends over 13 amino acids. For the CDR3, the DNA is TGTGCCTGGAGTGGGGTTGTGAACACTGAAGCTTTCTTT. This encodes CAWSGVVNTEAFF.

The chain joins TRBV6-1 to TRBJ1-4, with no clear D. The length of the CDR3 is 12 residues. Germline CDR1 MNHNS, CDR2 SASEGT. The V and J ends lost 1 base and 14 bases respectively, with 11 bases between them. The CDR3 DNA reads TGTGCCAGCAGTGAAGGAGGCTTGGTCCTGTTTTTT. Translation: CASSEGGLVLFF.

The V gene is TRBV18, the J gene TRBJ1-4, with 12 bases aligning to TRBD1. The CDR3 is 14 amino acids. The germline gives CDR1 KGHSH, CDR2 LQKENI. Trimming at V came to 5 bases and at J to 8 bases, leaving 3 bases not matched to a gene. CDR3: CASSTGTGGEKLFF. The CDR3, as DNA: TGTGCCAGCTCAACCGGGACAGGGGGCGAAAAACTGTTTTTT.

The chain links TRBV6-5 to TRBJ2-3, with TRBD1 identical over 8 bases. The V and J ends lost 6 bases and 4 bases, in that order; junction bases with no gene match: 3. The V gene's germline CDR1 is MNHEY and CDR2 SVGAGI. This CDR3 is 13 amino acids long. CDR3 protein: CASRTGAADTQYF. DNA for the CDR3: TGTGCCAGCAGGACAGGGGCGGCAGATACGCAGTATTTT.

The gene calls are TRBV28 and TRBJ1-2; D may be TRBD1 (5 bases). Per germline, CDR1 MDHEN and CDR2 SYDVKM. This CDR3 region has 14 residues. The V and J ends lost 6 bases and 4 bases respectively, with 15 bases between them. CDR3 DNA: TGTGCCAGCAGCCGGGACCTAAATTTCTATGGCTACACCTTC. Amino acids: CASSRDLNFYGYTF.